This TCR beta chain was obtained from a study of beta chain features in type 1 diabetes. Study-wide findings and caveats: Patients with Type 1 diabetes showed moderately but significantly shorter TCRB CDR3s in all four CD4+ subsets.

CDR1 and CDR2 (germline): SGHTA, FQGNSA. CDR3 length: 15 residues. J lost 5 bases, V lost 5 bases, and 9 bases had no gene match. Regarding this clone: Its antigen remains unknown.

Every single donor gave one heparinised blood draw, and these averaged about 100 mL. All of the isolated RNA was reverse transcribed, so expressed TCRB transcripts were sequenced. TCRdb's table, derived via immunoSEQ multiplex PCR, lists solely in-frame clones and lacks some. This sample yields 120,000 or so clones, of which 17% are seen a single time; around 2.5% belongs to the top ten. The sequencing input was central memory CD4+ T cells from blood. The receptor's source is a man aged 18 to 30 with type 1 diabetes. The gene calls are TRBV7-2 and TRBJ2-3; 8 positions agree with TRBD2. CDR3 DNA: TGTGCCAGCAGCCTCACAGCGGGAGTGGAAGATACGCAGTATTTT. The encoded protein is CASSLTAGVEDTQYF.